This T cell receptor beta chain derives from a study of cytomegalovirus exposure and HLA in healthy donors. The sample holds one count of this clone. PCR amplification relied on 60 Vbeta primers (plus 13 Jbeta primers). Some clones are missing from TCRdb's copy, which holds only in-frame ones; the method was immunoSEQ multiplex PCR. The sample contains 150,000 to 200,000 clones, 75% of which appear only once. CDR3 length: 13 residues. Germline V gives CDR1 SGHTA, CDR2 FQGNSA. Trimming left V 0 bases short and J 7 bases short, with 7 bases between. This chain links TRBV7-2 with TRBJ2-1; D is perhaps TRBD1 (5 bases). The sequence derives from a male donor in good health and CMV-seronegative. Material: PBMCs. The DNA of the CDR3 is TGTGCCAGCAGCTTAGCAGGGGTGAATGAGCAGTTCTTC. Its translation is CASSLAGVNEQFF. Using reference TRBV7-2 and TRBJ2-1 for the parts outside the CDR3, the full variable domain is GAGVSQSPSNKVTEKGKDVELRCDPISGHTALYWYRQSLGQGLEFLIYFQGNSAPDKSGLPSDRFSAERTGGSVSTLTIQRTQQEDSAVYLCASSLAGVNEQFFGPGTRLTVL.